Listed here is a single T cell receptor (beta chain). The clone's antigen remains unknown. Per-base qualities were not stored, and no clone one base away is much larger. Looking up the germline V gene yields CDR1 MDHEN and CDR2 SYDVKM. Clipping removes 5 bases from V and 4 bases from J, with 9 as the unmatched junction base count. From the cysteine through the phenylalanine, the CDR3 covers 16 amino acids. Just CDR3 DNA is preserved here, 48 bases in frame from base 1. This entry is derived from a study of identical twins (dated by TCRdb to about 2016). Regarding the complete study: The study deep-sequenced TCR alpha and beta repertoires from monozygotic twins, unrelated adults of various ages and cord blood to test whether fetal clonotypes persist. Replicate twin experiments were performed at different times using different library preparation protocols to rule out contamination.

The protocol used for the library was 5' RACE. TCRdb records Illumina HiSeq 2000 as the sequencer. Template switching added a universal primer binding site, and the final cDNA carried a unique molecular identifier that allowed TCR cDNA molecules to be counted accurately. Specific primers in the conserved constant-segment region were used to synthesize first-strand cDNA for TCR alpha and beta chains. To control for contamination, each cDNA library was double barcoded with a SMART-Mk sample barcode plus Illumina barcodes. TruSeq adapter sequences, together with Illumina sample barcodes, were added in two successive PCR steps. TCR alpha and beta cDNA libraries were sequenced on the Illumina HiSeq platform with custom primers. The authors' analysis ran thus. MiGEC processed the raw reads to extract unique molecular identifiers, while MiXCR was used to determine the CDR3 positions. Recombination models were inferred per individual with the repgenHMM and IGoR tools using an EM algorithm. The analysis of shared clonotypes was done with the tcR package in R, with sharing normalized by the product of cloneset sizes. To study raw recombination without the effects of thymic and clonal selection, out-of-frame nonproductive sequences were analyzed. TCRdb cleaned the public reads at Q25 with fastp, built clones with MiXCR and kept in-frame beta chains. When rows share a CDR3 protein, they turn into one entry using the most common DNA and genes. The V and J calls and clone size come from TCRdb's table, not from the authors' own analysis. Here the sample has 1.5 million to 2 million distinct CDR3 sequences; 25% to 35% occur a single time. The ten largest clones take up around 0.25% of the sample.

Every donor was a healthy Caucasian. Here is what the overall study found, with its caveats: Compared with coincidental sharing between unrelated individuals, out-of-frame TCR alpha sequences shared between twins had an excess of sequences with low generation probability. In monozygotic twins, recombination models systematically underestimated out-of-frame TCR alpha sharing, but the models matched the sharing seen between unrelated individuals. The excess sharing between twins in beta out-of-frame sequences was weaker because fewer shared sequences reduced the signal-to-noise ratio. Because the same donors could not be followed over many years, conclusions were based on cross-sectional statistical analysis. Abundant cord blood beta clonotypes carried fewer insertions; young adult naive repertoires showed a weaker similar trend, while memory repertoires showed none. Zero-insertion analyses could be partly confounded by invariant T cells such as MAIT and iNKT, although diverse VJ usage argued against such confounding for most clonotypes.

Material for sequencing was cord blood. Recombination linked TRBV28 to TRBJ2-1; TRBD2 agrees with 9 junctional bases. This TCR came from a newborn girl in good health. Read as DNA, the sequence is TGTGCCAGCAGTCCGGTAGCGGGAGTGGGGTACAATGAGCAGTTCTTC. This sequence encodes CASSPVAGVGYNEQFF.